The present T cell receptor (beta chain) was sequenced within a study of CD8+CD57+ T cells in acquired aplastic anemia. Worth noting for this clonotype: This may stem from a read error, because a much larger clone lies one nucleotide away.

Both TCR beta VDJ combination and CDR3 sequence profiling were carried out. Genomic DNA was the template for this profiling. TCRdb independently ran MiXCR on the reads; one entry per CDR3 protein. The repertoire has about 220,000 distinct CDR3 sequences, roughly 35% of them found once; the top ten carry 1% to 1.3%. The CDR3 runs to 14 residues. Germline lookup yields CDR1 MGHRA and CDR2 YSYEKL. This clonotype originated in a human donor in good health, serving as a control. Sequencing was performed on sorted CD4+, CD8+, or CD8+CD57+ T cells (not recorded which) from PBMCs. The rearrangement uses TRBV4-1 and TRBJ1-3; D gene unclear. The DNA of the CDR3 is TGCGCCAGCAGCCAAGAACGATCTGGAAACACCGTATATTTT. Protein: CASSQERSGNTVYF.